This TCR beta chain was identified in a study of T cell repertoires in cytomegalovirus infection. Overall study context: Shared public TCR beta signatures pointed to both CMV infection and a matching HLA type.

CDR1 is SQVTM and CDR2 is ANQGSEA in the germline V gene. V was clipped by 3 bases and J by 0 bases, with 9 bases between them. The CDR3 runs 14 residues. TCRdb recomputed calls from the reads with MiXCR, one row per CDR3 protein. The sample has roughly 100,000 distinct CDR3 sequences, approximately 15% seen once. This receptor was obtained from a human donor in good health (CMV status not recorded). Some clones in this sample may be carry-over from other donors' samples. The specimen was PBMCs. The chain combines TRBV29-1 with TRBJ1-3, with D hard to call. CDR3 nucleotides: TGCAGCGTTGATCTGGCGAGCTCTGGAAACACCATATATTTT. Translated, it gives CSVDLASSGNTIYF. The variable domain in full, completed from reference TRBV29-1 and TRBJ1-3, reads SAVISQKPSRDICQRGTSLTIQCQVDSQVTMMFWYRQQPGQSLTLIATANQGSEATYESGFVIDKFPISRPNLTFSTLTVSNMSPEDSSIYLCSVDLASSGNTIYFGEGSWLTVV.